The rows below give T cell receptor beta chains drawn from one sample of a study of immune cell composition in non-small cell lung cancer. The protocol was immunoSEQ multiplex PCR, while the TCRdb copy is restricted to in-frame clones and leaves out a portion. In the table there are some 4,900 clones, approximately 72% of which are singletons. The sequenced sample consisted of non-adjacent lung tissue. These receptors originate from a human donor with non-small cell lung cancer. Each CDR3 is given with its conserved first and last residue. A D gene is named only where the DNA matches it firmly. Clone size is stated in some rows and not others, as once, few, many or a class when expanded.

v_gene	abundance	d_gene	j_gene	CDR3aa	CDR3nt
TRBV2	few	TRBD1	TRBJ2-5	CASSQDREETQYF	TGTGCCAGCAGCCAAGACAGGGAAGAGACCCAGTACTTC
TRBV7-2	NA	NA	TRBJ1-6	CASSLARSSYNSPLHF	TGTGCCAGCAGCTTAGCACGGAGCTCCTATAATTCACCCCTCCACTTT
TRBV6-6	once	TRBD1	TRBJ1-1	CASSYDHRGWNTEAFF	TGTGCCAGCAGTTACGACCACAGGGGATGGAACACTGAAGCTTTCTTT
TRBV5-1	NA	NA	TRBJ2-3	CASSLAVSGTDTQYF	TGCGCCAGCAGCTTGGCCGTAAGCGGCACAGATACGCAGTATTTT
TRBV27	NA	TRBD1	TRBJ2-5	CASSQGQGYRETQYF	TGTGCCAGCAGTCAAGGACAGGGGTATAGAGAGACCCAGTACTTC
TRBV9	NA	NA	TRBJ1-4	CASSVGQSESGLFF	TGTGCCAGCAGCGTAGGGCAGAGTGAATCAGGACTGTTTTTT
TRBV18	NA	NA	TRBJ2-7	CASSPYRDKSEQYF	TGTGCCAGCTCACCATATAGGGACAAATCCGAGCAGTACTTC
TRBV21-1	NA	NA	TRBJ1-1	CASSISSMNTEAFF	TGTGCCAGCAGCATTTCAAGCATGAACACTGAAGCTTTCTTT
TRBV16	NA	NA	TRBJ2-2	CASSEKASTGELFF	TGTGCCAGCAGCGAAAAGGCTAGTACCGGGGAGCTGTTTTTT
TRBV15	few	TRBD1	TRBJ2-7	CATSRRRQGVYEQYF	TGTGCCACCAGCAGAAGGCGACAGGGGGTCTACGAGCAGTACTTC
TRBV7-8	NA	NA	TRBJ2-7	CASSLDLYEQYF	TGTGCCAGCAGCTTAGATCTCTACGAGCAGTACTTC
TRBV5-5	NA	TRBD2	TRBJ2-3	CASSPSAGSTDTQYF	TGTGCCAGCAGCCCCTCAGCGGGATCCACAGATACGCAGTATTTT
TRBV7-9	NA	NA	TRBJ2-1	CASSPLPAGDYNEQFF	TGTGCCAGCAGCCCACTCCCGGCAGGGGATTACAATGAGCAGTTCTTC
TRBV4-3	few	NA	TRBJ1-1	CASSHRVGTEAFF	TGCGCCAGCAGCCACAGGGTAGGGACTGAAGCTTTCTTT
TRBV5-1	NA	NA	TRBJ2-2	CASRQGGVATGELFF	TGCGCCAGCAGGCAGGGCGGGGTGGCCACCGGGGAGCTGTTTTTT
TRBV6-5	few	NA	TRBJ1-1	CASSYLDSEAFF	TGTGCCAGCAGTTACCTAGACAGTGAAGCTTTCTTT
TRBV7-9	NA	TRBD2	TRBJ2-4	CASSTYRREGGAKNIQYF	TGTGCCAGCAGCACTTACCGACGGGAGGGAGGAGCCAAAAACATTCAGTACTTC
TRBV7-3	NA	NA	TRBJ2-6	CASSLAGGGLLSGANVLTF	TGTGCCAGCAGCTTAGCCGGAGGAGGGTTACTCTCTGGGGCCAACGTCCTGACTTTC
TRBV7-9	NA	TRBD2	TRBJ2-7	CASSLDGGGYEQYF	TGTGCCAGCAGCTTAGACGGCGGGGGATACGAGCAGTACTTC
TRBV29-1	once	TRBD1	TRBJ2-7	CSVDGTEGEEQYF	TGCAGCGTTGACGGGACAGAGGGCGAGGAGCAGTACTTC
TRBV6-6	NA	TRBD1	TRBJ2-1	CASRTLSGTAYNEQFF	TGTGCCAGCAGGACACTCTCCGGGACAGCCTACAATGAGCAGTTCTTC
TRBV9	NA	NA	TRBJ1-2	CASTSEGGVNYGYTF	TGTGCCAGCACCTCAGAAGGGGGGGTTAACTATGGCTACACCTTC
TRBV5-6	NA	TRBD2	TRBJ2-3	CASSLGLAGGLNTQYF	TGTGCCAGCAGCTTGGGACTAGCGGGAGGGTTGAATACGCAGTATTTT
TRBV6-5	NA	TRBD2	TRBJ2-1	CASGTSGNDEQFF	TGTGCCAGTGGGACTAGCGGGAATGATGAGCAGTTCTTC
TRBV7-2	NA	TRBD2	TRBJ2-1	CASSLASGGFNEQFF	TGTGCCAGCAGCTTAGCCAGCGGGGGGTTCAATGAGCAGTTCTTC
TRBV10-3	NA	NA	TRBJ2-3	CAISETGAAGADTQYF	TGTGCCATCAGTGAAACGGGAGCGGCCGGCGCAGATACGCAGTATTTT
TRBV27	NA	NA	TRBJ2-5	CASWPGQWEKTQYF	TGTGCCAGCTGGCCGGGACAATGGGAAAAGACCCAGTACTTC
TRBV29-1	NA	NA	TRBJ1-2	CSARFNYGYTF	TGCAGCGCTAGATTTAACTATGGCTACACCTTC
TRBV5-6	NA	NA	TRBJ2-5	CASSLELKQETQYF	TGTGCCAGCAGCTTGGAGCTCAAACAAGAGACCCAGTACTTC
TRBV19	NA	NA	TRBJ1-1	CASRSDQGYTEAFF	TGTGCCAGTAGGAGCGATCAGGGCTACACTGAAGCTTTCTTT
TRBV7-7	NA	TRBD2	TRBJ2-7	CASSLEVGGNYEQYF	TGTGCCAGCAGCTTAGAAGTCGGGGGGAACTACGAGCAGTACTTC
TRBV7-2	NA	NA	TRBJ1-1	CASSYQRYTEAFF	TGTGCCAGCAGCTACCAGCGTTACACTGAAGCTTTCTTT
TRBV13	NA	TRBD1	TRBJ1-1	CASSSRTGVNTEAFF	TGTGCCAGCAGCTCCCGTACAGGGGTGAACACTGAAGCTTTCTTT
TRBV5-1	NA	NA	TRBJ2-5	CASSSTGINQETQYF	TGCGCCAGCAGCTCGACCGGGATAAACCAAGAGACCCAGTACTTC
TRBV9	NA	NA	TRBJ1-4	CASSVGKLATNEKLFF	TGTGCCAGCAGCGTAGGAAAGCTTGCAACTAATGAAAAACTGTTTTTT
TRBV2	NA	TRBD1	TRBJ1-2	CASSETGTGYTF	TGTGCCAGCAGTGAGACAGGGACCGGCTACACCTTC
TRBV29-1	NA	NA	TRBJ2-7	CSVEVSGMYEQYF	TGCAGCGTTGAAGTGTCGGGGATGTACGAGCAGTACTTC
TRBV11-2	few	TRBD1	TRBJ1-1	CASSTWDRGTEAFF	TGTGCCAGCAGCACGTGGGACAGGGGGACTGAAGCTTTCTTT
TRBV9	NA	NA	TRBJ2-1	CASSVGSGLLYNEQFF	TGTGCCAGCAGCGTAGGGAGCGGACTCCTCTACAATGAGCAGTTCTTC
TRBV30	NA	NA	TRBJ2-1	CAWSVRLDNEQFF	TGTGCCTGGAGTGTACGACTAGATAATGAGCAGTTCTTC
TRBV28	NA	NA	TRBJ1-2	CASSLQIANYGYTF	TGTGCCAGCAGTTTACAGATTGCTAACTATGGCTACACCTTC
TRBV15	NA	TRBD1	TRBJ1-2	CATSPGTENYGYTF	TGTGCCACCAGCCCCGGGACAGAGAACTATGGCTACACCTTC